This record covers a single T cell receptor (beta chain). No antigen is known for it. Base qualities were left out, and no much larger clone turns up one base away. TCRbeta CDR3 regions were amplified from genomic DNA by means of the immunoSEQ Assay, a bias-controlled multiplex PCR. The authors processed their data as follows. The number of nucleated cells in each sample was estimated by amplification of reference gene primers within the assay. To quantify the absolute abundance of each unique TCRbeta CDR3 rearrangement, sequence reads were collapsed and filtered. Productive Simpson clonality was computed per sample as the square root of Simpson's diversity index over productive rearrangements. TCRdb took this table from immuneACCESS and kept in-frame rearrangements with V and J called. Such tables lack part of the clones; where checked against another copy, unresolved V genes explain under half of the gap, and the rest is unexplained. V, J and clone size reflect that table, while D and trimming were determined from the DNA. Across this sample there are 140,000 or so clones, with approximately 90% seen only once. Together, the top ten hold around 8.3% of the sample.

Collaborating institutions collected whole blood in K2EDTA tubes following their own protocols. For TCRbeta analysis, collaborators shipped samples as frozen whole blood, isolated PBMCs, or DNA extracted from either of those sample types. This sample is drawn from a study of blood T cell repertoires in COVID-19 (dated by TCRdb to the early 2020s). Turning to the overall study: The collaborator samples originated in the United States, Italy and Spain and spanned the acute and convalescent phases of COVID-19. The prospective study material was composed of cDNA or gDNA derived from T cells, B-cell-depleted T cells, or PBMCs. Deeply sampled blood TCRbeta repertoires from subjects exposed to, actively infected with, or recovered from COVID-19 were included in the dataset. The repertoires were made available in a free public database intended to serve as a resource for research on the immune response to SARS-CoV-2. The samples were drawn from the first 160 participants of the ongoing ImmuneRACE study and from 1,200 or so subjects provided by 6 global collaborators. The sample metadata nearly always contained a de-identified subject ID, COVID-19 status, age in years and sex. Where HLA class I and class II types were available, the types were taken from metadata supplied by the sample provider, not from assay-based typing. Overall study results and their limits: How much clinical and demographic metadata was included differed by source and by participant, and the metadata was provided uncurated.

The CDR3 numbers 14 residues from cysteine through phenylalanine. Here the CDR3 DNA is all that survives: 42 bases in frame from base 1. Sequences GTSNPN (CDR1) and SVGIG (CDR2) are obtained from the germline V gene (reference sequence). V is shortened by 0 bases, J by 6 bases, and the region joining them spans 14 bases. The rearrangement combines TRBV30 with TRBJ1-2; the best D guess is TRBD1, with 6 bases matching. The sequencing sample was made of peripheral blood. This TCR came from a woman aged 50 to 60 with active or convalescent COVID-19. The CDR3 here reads CAWSVGPRGDGYTF. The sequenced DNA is TGTGCCTGGAGTGTAGGGCCCAGGGGAGATGGCTACACCTTC.